These T cell receptor beta chains were read from a single sample in a study of identical twins. MiXCR, applied by TCRdb to the 5' RACE reads, yields one record per CDR3 protein. The table lists some 500,000 distinct CDR3 sequences, 9.5% to 10% of them singletons. The data were also submitted as part of a second study, on yellow fever vaccine responses in identical twins.

Sequencing was carried out using PBMCs. The receptors originated from a woman under 30 in good health. The CDR3 runs from the conserved cysteine through the conserved F or W. Each record gives: clone size, J gene, D gene, V gene, CDR3 DNA, CDR3 protein. The D gene is left open where the match is weak. Some rows mark clone size as missing; the rest say once, few, many or name a class of expanded clone.

abundance: NA; j_gene: TRBJ2-1; d_gene: NA; v_gene: TRBV7-9; CDR3nt: TGTGCCAGCAGCTTAATGCCGGGAGCGTCGAATGAGCAGTTCTTC; CDR3aa: CASSLMPGASNEQFF
abundance: few; j_gene: TRBJ1-1; d_gene: NA; v_gene: TRBV20-1; CDR3nt: TGCAGTGCTAGAGATTCGGTATTAACTCCGCAAGCTTTCTTT; CDR3aa: CSARDSVLTPQAFF
abundance: NA; j_gene: TRBJ1-2; d_gene: TRBD1; v_gene: TRBV9; CDR3nt: TGTGCCAGCAGCACGGGACAGGGTGGTAACTATGGCTACACCTTC; CDR3aa: CASSTGQGGNYGYTF
abundance: few; j_gene: TRBJ2-3; d_gene: TRBD2; v_gene: TRBV7-2; CDR3nt: TGTGCCAGCAGGTCTCCAAGCGGGGGGGGGCTCTTTACAGATACGCAGTATTTT; CDR3aa: CASRSPSGGGLFTDTQYF
abundance: many; j_gene: TRBJ1-5; d_gene: NA; v_gene: TRBV28; CDR3nt: TGTGCCAGCAGTCCGGGACGTGGGCAGCCCCAGCATTTT; CDR3aa: CASSPGRGQPQHF
abundance: few; j_gene: TRBJ1-1; d_gene: NA; v_gene: TRBV5-4; CDR3nt: TGTGCCAGCAGCTTGGGGCTAAAAGGGGGGAGCACTGAAGCTTTCTTT; CDR3aa: CASSLGLKGGSTEAFF
abundance: few; j_gene: TRBJ2-1; d_gene: TRBD2; v_gene: TRBV3-1; CDR3nt: TGTGCCAGCAGCCCCGGCGGGAGGGCCAACAATGAGCAGTTCTTC; CDR3aa: CASSPGGRANNEQFF
abundance: few; j_gene: TRBJ2-1; d_gene: TRBD2; v_gene: TRBV5-6; CDR3nt: TGTGCCAGCAGATTACTAGCGGGAGCAAATGAGCAGTTCTTC; CDR3aa: CASRLLAGANEQFF
abundance: NA; j_gene: TRBJ2-5; d_gene: NA; v_gene: TRBV9; CDR3nt: TGTGCCAGCAGCGTAGACTCGTCTACAGGGACCCAGTACTTC; CDR3aa: CASSVDSSTGTQYF
abundance: many; j_gene: TRBJ2-3; d_gene: TRBD2; v_gene: TRBV20-1; CDR3nt: TGCAGTGCTAGTAGGGGGACTAGCGAGGATACGCAGTATTTT; CDR3aa: CSASRGTSEDTQYF
abundance: NA; j_gene: TRBJ2-3; d_gene: TRBD1; v_gene: TRBV10-1; CDR3nt: TGCGCCAGTGGGGGACAGGGTTCGTCGGATACGCAGTATTTT; CDR3aa: CASGGQGSSDTQYF
abundance: NA; j_gene: TRBJ2-7; d_gene: TRBD2; v_gene: TRBV20-1; CDR3nt: TGCAGTGCTAGAGATCCTAGCGGGGGCCCTCAGCAGTACTTC; CDR3aa: CSARDPSGGPQQYF
abundance: NA; j_gene: TRBJ2-2; d_gene: TRBD1; v_gene: TRBV30; CDR3nt: TGTGCCTGTACATCTCGACAGGGAACCGGGGAGCTGTTTTTT; CDR3aa: CACTSRQGTGELFF
abundance: many; j_gene: TRBJ2-5; d_gene: NA; v_gene: TRBV20-1; CDR3nt: TGCAGTGCGATACAACAGGGAAACCAAGAGACCCAGTACTTC; CDR3aa: CSAIQQGNQETQYF
abundance: NA; j_gene: TRBJ1-1; d_gene: NA; v_gene: TRBV30; CDR3nt: TGTGCCTCTTCCCTCAAAGGAACGCTTATTAACACTGAAGCTTTCTTT; CDR3aa: CASSLKGTLINTEAFF
abundance: many; j_gene: TRBJ2-7; d_gene: TRBD2; v_gene: TRBV25-1; CDR3nt: TGTGCCAGCCGGACTAGCGGAAAATCCTACGAGCAGTACTTC; CDR3aa: CASRTSGKSYEQYF
abundance: NA; j_gene: TRBJ2-1; d_gene: TRBD1; v_gene: TRBV12-3/TRBV12-4; CDR3nt: TGTGCCAGCAGTTTTGGGACAGGGGTGAATGAGCAGTTCTTC; CDR3aa: CASSFGTGVNEQFF
abundance: few; j_gene: TRBJ1-3; d_gene: NA; v_gene: TRBV6-1; CDR3nt: TGTGCCAGCAGCCGACAAGGGTCGGGTGGAAACACCATATATTTT; CDR3aa: CASSRQGSGGNTIYF
abundance: many; j_gene: TRBJ2-7; d_gene: TRBD1; v_gene: TRBV12-3/TRBV12-4; CDR3nt: TGTGCCAGCAGTTTAGACAGGGGTCCCTCCTACGAGCAGTACTTC; CDR3aa: CASSLDRGPSYEQYF
abundance: few; j_gene: TRBJ2-1; d_gene: TRBD1; v_gene: TRBV20-1; CDR3nt: TGCAGTGCTAGAGTTCCCAGGGGGCTCAATGAGCAGTTCTTC; CDR3aa: CSARVPRGLNEQFF
abundance: many; j_gene: TRBJ2-2; d_gene: TRBD2; v_gene: TRBV4-3; CDR3nt: TGCGCCAGCAGCCAAGGCGGGGGAGGCGAACCCGGGGAGCTGTTTTTT; CDR3aa: CASSQGGGGEPGELFF
abundance: NA; j_gene: TRBJ2-1; d_gene: NA; v_gene: TRBV4-3; CDR3nt: TGCGCCAGCAGCCAAGATCGGGCACCTTACAATGAGCAGTTCTTC; CDR3aa: CASSQDRAPYNEQFF